This T cell receptor (beta chain) was captured by sequencing in a study of shared clonotypes between healthy human individuals. Study results and limitations: The study found lower generation probabilities in non-shared clonotypes than in those shared by all four donors.

This CDR3 spans 11 amino acids. The V end lost 4 bases, the J end lost 10 bases, and 7 bases lay between the germline ends. CDR1 MGHDK and CDR2 SYGVNS come from the germline V gene. Several immunoSEQ 96-well plates shared each subset's DNA, each plate a replicate. The protocol was immunoSEQ multiplex PCR, while the TCRdb copy is restricted to in-frame clones and leaves out a portion. The data show about 2.4 million clones, with over 85% seen just once and approximately 0.37% held by the top ten. This clone has more than one count but fewer than ten. The antigen is undetermined. The chain employs TRBV25-1 and TRBJ1-4, with a weak D call TRBD1 (6 bases). The receptor was isolated from a man aged 18 to 35 in good health. Some clones in this sample may be carry-over from other donors' samples. Input material: naive CD4+ T cells from PBMCs. Subset given: CD45RA+ positively selected. The CDR3 here is CASSGGGKLFF. Here the CDR3 DNA reads TGTGCCAGCAGTGGAGGGGGAAAACTGTTTTTT. The full variable domain, its missing parts supplied by reference TRBV25-1 and TRBJ1-4, is EADIYQTPRYLVIGTGKKITLECSQTMGHDKMYWYQQDPGMELHLIHYSYGVNSTEKGDLSSESTVSRIRTEHFPLTLESARPSHTSQYLCASSGGGKLFFGSGTQLSVL.